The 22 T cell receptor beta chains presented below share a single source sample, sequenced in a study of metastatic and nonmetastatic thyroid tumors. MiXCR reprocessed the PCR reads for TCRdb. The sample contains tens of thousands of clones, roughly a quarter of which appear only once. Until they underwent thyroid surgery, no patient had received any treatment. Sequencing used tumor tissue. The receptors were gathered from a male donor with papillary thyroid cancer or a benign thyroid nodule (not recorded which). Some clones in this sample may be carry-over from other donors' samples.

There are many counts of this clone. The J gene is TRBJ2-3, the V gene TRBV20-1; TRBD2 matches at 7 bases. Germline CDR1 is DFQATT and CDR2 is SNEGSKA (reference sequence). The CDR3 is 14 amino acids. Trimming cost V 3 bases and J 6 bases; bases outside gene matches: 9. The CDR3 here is CSASPAGVSDTQYF. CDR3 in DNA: TGCAGTGCTAGCCCCGCGGGGGTTTCCGATACGCAGTATTTT.

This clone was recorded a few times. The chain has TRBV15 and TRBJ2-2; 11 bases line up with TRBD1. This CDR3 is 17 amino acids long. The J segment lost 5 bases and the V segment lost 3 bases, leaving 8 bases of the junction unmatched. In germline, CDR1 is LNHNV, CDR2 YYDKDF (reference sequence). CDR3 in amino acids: CATSSGGQGALTGELFF. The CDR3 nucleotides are TGTGCCACCAGCAGTGGTGGACAGGGGGCGCTTACCGGGGAGCTGTTTTTT.

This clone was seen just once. DNA of the CDR3: TGTGCCAGCAGTCATCAGCGGGACACTGAAGCTTTCTTT. The encoded protein is CASSHQRDTEAFF. The chain has TRBV12-3 or TRBV12-4 and TRBJ1-1; D ambiguous. The CDR3 extends over 13 amino acids. V shed 5 bases and J shed 3 bases, with 10 bases lying between them.

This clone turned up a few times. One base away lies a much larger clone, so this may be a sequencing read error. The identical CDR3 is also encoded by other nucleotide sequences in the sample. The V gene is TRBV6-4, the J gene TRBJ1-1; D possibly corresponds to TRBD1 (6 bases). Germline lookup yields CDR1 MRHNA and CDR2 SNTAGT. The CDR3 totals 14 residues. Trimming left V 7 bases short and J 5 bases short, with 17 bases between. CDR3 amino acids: CASKPGEMSTEAFF. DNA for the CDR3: TGTGCCAGCAAACCAGGGGAAATGAGTACTGAAGCTTTCTTT.

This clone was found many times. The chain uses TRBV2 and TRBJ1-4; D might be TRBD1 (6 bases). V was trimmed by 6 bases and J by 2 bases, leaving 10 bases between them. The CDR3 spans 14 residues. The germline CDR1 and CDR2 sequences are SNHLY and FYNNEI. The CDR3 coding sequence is TGTGCCAGCAGCAGACAGGTGACTAATGAAAAACTGTTTTTT. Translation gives CASSRQVTNEKLFF.

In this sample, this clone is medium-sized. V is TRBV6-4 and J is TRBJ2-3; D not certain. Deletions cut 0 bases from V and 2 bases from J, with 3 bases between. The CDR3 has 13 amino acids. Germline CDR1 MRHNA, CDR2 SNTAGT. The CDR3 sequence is CASSDSPTDTQYF. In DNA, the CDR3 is TGTGCCAGCAGTGACTCACCCACAGATACGCAGTATTTT.

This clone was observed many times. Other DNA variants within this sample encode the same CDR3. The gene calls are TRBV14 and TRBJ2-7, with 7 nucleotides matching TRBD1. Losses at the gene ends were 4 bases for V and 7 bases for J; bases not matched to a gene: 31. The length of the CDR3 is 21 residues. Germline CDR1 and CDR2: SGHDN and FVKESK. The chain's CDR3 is CASSPTLDRETVSVRWYEQYF. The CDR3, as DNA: TGTGCCAGCAGCCCTACCCTAGACAGGGAAACGGTTTCGGTCCGATGGTATGAGCAGTACTTC.

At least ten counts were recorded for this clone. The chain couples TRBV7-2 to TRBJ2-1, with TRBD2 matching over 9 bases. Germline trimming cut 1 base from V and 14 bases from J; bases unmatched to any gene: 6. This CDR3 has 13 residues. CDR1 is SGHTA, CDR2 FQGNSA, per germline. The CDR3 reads CASSLEREVIEFF. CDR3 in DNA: TGTGCCAGCAGCTTAGAGCGGGAGGTTATTGAGTTCTTC.

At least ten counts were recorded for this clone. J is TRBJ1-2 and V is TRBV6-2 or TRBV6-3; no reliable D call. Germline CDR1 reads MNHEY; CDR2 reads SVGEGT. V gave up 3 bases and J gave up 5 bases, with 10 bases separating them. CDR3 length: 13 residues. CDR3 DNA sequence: TGTGCCAGCAGTTATCTCGGGGAATATGGCTACACCTTC. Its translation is CASSYLGEYGYTF.

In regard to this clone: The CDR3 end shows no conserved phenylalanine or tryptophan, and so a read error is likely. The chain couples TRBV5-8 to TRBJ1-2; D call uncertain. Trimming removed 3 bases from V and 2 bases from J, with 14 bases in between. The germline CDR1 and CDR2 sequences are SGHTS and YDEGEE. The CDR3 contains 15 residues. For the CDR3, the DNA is TGTGCCAGCAGCTCCCCCGGTGAGTCGAACTATGGCTACACCCTC. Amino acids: CASSSPGESNYGYTL.

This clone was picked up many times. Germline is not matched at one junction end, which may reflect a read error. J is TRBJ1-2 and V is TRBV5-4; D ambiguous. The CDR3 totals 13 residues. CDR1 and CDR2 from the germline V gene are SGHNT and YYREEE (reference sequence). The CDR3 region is CASSFEGNYGHTF. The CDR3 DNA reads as TGTGCCAGCAGCTTTGAGGGTAACTATGGCCACACCTTC.

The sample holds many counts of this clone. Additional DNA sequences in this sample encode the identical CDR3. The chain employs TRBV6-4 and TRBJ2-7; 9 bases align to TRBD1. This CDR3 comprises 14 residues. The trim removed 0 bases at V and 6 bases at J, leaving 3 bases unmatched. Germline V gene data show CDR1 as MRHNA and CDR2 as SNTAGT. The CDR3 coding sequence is TGTGCCAGCAGTGACTCGGCGGACAGGGGCGAGCAGTACTTC. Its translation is CASSDSADRGEQYF.

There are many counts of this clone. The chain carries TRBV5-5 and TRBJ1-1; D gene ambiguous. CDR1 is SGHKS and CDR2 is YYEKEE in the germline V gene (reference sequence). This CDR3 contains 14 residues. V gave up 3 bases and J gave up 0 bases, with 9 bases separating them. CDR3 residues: CASSSPGLNTEAFF. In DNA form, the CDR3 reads TGTGCCAGCAGCTCTCCGGGTCTGAACACTGAAGCTTTCTTT.

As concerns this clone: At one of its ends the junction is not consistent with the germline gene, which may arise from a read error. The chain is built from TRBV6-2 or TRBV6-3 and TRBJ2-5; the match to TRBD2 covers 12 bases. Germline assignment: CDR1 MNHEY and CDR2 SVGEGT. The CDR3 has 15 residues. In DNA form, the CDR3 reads TGTTCCAGCAGTCGACTAGCGGGAGAGGTAGAGACCCATTACTTC. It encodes CSSSRLAGEVETHYF.

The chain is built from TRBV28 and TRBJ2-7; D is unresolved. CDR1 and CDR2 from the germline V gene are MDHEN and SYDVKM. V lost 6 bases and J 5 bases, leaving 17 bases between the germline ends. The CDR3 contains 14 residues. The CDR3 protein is CASRVFQPNNEQYF. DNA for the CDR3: TGTGCCAGCAGAGTGTTCCAGCCGAACAACGAGCAGTACTTC.

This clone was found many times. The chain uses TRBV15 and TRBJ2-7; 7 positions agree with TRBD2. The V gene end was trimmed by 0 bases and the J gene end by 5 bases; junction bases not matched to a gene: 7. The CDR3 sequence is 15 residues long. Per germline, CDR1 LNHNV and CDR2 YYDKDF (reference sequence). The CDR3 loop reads CATSRDPGGSDEQYF. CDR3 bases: TGTGCCACCAGCAGAGATCCGGGAGGTTCGGACGAGCAGTACTTC.

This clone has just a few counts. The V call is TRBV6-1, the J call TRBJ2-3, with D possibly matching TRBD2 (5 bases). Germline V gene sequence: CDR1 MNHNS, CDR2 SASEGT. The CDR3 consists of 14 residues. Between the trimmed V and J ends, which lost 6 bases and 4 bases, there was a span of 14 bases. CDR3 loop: CASRRVERPDTQYF. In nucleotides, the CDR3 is TGTGCCAGCAGAAGGGTTGAGCGGCCAGATACGCAGTATTTT.

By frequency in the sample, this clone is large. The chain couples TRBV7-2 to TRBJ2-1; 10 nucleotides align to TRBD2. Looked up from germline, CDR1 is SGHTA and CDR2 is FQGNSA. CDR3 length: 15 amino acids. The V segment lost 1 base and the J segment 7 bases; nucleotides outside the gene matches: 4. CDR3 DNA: TGTGCCAGCAGCTTAGAGCTAGCGGGAGTGAATGAGCAGTTCTTC. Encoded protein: CASSLELAGVNEQFF.

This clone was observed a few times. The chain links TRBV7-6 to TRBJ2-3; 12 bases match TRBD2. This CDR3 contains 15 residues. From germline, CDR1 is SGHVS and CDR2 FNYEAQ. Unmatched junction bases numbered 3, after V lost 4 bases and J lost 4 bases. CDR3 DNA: TGTGCCAGCAGCTGGACTAGCGGGAAGGCAGATACGCAGTATTTT. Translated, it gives CASSWTSGKADTQYF.

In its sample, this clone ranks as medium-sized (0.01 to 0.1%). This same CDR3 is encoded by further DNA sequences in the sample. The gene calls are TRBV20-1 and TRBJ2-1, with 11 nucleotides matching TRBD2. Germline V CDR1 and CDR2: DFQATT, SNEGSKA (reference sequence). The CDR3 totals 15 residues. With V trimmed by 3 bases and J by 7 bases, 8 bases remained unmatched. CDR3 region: CSARDPSGRNNEQFF. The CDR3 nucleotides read TGCAGTGCTAGGGATCCTAGCGGGAGGAATAATGAGCAGTTCTTC.

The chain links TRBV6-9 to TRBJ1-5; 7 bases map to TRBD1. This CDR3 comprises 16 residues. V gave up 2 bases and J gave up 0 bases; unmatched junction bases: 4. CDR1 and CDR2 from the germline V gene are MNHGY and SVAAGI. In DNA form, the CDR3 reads TGTGCCAGCAGTTATGACAGGGCTTATAGCAATCAGCCCCAGCATTTT. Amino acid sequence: CASSYDRAYSNQPQHF.

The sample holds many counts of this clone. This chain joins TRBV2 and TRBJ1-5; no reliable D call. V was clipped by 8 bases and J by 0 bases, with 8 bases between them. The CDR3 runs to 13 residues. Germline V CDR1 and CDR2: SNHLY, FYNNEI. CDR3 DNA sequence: TGTGCCAGCGGAGGGAATAGCAATCAGCCCCAGCATTTT. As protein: CASGGNSNQPQHF. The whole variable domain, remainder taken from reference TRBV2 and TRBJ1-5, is EPEVTQTPSHQVTQMGQEVILRCVPISNHLYFYWYRQILGQKVEFLVSFYNNEISEKSEIFDDQFSVERPDGSNFTLKIRSTKLEDSAMYFCASGGNSNQPQHFGDGTRLSIL.